At least ten counts were recorded for the clone carrying this T cell receptor beta chain. The CDR3 runs to 15 residues. V trimming: 1 base; J trimming: 1 base; junction bases outside the gene matches: 3. Germline assignment: CDR1 PRHDT and CDR2 FYEKMQ (reference sequence). This sample is part of a study of molecular identifiers for immune sequencing clone quantification. A CD8+CD4-CCR7+CD45RA+ phenotype served as the sorting definition for naive CD8 T cells. MiXCR, run by TCRdb on the PCR reads, gives a single entry per CDR3 protein. The sample has 60,000 to 70,000 distinct CDR3 sequences, around 18% seen once.

The chain combines TRBV13 with TRBJ1-1, with 7 bases lining up with TRBD1. Sequencing input: naive CD8+ T cells from blood, with Jurkat cell RNA spiked in. Subset specified: FACS-sorted CD8+CD4-CCR7+CD45RA+ naive T cells. This TCR derives from a human donor in good health. Some libraries in this study had Jurkat cell RNA spiked in. CDR3 coding DNA: TGTGCCAGCAGCTTAGCTGGACAGGAGAACACTGAAGCTTTCTTT. Amino acid sequence: CASSLAGQENTEAFF.